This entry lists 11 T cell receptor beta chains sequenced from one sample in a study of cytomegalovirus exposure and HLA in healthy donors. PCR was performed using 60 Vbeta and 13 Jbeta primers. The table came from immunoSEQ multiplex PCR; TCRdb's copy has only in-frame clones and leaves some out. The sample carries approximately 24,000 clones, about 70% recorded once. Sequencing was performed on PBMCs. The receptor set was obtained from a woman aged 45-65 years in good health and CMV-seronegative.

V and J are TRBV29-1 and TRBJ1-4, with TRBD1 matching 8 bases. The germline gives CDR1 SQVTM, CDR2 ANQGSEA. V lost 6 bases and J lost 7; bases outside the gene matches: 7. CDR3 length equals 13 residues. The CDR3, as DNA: TGCAGCGTCGACGACAGGGGTAGTGAAAAACTGTTTTTT. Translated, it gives CSVDDRGSEKLFF.

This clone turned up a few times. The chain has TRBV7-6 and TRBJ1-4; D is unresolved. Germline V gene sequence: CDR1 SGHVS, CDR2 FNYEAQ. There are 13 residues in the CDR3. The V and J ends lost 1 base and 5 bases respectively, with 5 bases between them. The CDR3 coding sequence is TGTGCCAGCAGCTTAGACAGCAATGAAAAACTGTTTTTT. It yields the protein CASSLDSNEKLFF.

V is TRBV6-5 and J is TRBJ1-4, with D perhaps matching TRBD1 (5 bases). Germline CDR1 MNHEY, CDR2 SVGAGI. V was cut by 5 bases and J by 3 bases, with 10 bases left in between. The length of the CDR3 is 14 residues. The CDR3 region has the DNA TGTGCCAGCAGTGAGACAGCGCCTAATGAAAAACTGTTTTTT. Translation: CASSETAPNEKLFF.

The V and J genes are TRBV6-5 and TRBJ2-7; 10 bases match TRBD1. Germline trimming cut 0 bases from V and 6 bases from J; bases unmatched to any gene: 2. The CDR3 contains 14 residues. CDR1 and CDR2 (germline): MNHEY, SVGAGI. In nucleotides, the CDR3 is TGTGCCAGCAGTTACTCCGGGACAGGGGCCGAGCAGTACTTC. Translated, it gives CASSYSGTGAEQYF.

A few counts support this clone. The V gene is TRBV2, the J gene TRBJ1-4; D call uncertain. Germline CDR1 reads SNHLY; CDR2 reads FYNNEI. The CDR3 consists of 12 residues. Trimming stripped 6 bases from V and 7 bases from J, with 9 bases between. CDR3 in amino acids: CASRITAEKLFF. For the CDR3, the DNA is TGTGCCAGCAGGATTACAGCTGAAAAACTGTTTTTT. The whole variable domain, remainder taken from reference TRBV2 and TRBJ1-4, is EPEVTQTPSHQVTQMGQEVILRCVPISNHLYFYWYRQILGQKVEFLVSFYNNEISEKSEIFDDQFSVERPDGSNFTLKIRSTKLEDSAMYFCASRITAEKLFFGSGTQLSVL.

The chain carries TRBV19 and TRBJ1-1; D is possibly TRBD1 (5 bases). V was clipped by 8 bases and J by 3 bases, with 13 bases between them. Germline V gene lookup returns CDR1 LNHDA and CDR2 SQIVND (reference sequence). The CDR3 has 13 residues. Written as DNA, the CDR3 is TGTGCCAGTGGGGAGGGGAAGGACACTGAAGCTTTCTTT. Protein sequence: CASGEGKDTEAFF.

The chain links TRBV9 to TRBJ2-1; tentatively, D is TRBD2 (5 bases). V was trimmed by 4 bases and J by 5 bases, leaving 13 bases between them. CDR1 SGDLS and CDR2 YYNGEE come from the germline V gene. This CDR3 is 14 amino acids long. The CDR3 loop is CASSPNPGDNEQFF. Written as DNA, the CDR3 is TGTGCCAGCAGCCCGAACCCCGGGGACAATGAGCAGTTCTTC.

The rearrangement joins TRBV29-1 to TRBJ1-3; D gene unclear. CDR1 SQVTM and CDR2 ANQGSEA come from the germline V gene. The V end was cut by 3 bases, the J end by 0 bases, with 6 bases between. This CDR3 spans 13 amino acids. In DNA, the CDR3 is TGCAGCGTTGAGACAAACTCTGGAAACACCATATATTTT. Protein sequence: CSVETNSGNTIYF.

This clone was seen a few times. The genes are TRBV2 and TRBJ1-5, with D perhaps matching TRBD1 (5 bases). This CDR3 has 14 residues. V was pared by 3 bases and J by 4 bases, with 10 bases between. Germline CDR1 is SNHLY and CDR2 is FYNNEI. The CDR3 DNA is TGTGCCAGCAGTGATGGCAGGGCAAATCAGCCCCAGCATTTT. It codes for CASSDGRANQPQHF.

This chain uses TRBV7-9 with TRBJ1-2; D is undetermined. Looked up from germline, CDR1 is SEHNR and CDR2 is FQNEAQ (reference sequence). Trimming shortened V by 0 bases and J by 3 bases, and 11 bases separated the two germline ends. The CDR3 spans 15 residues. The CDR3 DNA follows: TGTGCCAGCAGCTTAGCAGGTAGCACTTACTATGGCTACACCTTC. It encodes CASSLAGSTYYGYTF.

The CDR3 spells CASKTGEVAAEAFF. CDR3 nucleotide sequence: TGTGCCAGCAAAACGGGTGAGGTCGCAGCTGAAGCTTTCTTT. This chain joins TRBV6-5 and TRBJ1-1; no reliable D call. V lost 7 bases, J lost 6 bases, and 18 bases lay in between. The V gene's germline CDR1 is MNHEY and CDR2 SVGAGI. This CDR3 has 14 amino acids.